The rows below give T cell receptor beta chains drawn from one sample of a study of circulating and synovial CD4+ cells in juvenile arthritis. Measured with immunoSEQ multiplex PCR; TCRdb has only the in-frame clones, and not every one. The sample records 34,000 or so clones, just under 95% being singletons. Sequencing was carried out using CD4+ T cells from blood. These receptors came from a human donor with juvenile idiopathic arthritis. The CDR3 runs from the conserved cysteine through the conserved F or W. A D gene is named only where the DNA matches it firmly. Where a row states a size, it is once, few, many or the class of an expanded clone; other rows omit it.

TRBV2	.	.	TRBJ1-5	TGTGCCAGCAACCAGGGGATAAAGAATCAGCCCCAGCATTTT	CASNQGIKNQPQHF
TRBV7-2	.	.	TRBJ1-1	TGTGCCAGCAGCTCAGAAAGGGGGTTGGACTTT	CASSSERGLDF
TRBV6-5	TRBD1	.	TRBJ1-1	TGTGCCAGCAGTTACGGGGGACAGGGGGCAGAAGCTTTCTTT	CASSYGGQGAEAFF
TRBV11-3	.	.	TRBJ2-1	TGTGCCAGCAGCTTCGGTGGGCCGTCCTACAATGAGCAGTTCTTC	CASSFGGPSYNEQFF
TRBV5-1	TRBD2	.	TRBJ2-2	TGCGCCAGCAGCCTAAGCGGGGGGGCTAACACCGGGGAGCTGTTTTTT	CASSLSGGANTGELFF
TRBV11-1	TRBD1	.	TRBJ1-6	TGTGCCAGCAGCTTAGAAGGGGACAGGAGGTATTCACCCCTCCACTTT	CASSLEGDRRYSPLHF
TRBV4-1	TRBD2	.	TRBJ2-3	TGCGCCAGCAGCCAAGAGGGACTAGCGGCTTACTACACAGATACGCAGTATTTT	CASSQEGLAAYYTDTQYF
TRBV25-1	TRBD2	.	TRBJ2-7	TGTGCCAGCAGTGAAGGGAGGGCAGCGCCGTACTTC	CASSEGRAAPYF
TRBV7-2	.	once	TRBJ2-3	TGTGCCAGCAGCCTCTCACGGAGCACAGATACGCAGTATTTT	CASSLSRSTDTQYF
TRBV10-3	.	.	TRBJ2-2	TGTGCCATCAGTGACGGTTTAGCGGCCGGCGGGGAGCTGTTTTTT	CAISDGLAAGGELFF
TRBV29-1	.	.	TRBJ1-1	TGCAGCGTCCCAGGGCAATTGAACACTGAAGCTTTCTTT	CSVPGQLNTEAFF
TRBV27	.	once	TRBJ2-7	TGTGCCAGCAAGGTTCCTAGCGCCGCCTACTACGAGCAGTACTTC	CASKVPSAAYYEQYF
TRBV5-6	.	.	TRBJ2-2	TGTGCCAGCAGCTTACAACCAGCGGCGAACACCGGGGAGCTGTTTTTT	CASSLQPAANTGELFF
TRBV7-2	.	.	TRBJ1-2	TGTGCCAGCAGCCAGCGGACGGATAACTATGGCTACACCTTC	CASSQRTDNYGYTF
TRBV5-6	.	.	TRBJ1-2	TGTGCCAGCAGCCGAACTGGGCAATACATTAACTATGGCTACACCTTC	CASSRTGQYINYGYTF
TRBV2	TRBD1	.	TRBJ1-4	TGTGCCAGCGGGAGACAGGGGGCAACGGATGAAAAACTGTTTTTT	CASGRQGATDEKLFF
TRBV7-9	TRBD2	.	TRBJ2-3	TGTGCCAGCAGCCGATTGGGACTAGCGACTAGCACAGATACGCAGTATTTT	CASSRLGLATSTDTQYF
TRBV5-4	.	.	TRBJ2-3	TGTGCCAGCAGCTCTGGCGATAGGCGGGGCACAGATACGCAGTATTTT	CASSSGDRRGTDTQYF
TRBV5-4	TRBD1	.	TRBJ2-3	TGTGCCAGCAGCTTGGCAGGGGGCCTCACAGATACGCAGTATTTT	CASSLAGGLTDTQYF
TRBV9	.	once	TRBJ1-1	TGTGCCAGCAGTAGGGGGGGTAACACTGAAGCTTTCTTT	CASSRGGNTEAFF
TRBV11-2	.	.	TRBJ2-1	TGTGCCAGCAGCCTAAATACTGGTTCCGGTGAGCAGTTCTTC	CASSLNTGSGEQFF
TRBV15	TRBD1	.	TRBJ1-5	TGTGCCACCAGCAGAGTACAGGGGAGCAATCAGCCCCAGCATTTT	CATSRVQGSNQPQHF
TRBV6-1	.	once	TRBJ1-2	TGTGCCAGCTCCTCGGTTCCCACCTCTAACTATGGCTACACCTTC	CASSSVPTSNYGYTF
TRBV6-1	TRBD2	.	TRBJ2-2	TGTGCCAGCAGTGCTAGCGGGGGGGTTCCCGGGGAGCTGTTTTTT	CASSASGGVPGELFF
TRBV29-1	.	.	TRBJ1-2	TGCAGCGTTAAGGTCAGGGGAGTTTTCCCTGGCTACACCTTC	CSVKVRGVFPGYTF
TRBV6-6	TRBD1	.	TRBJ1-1	TGTGCCAGCAGTTTTGACAGGGCGAACACTGAAGCTTTCTTT	CASSFDRANTEAFF
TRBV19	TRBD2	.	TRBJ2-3	TGTGCCAGTAGTTACCTAGCGGGGGTGGGAGATACGCAGTATTTT	CASSYLAGVGDTQYF
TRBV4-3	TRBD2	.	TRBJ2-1	TGCGCCAGCAGCCCCCGGGGGGCGGGGGGGCCTTATGAGCAGTTCTTC	CASSPRGAGGPYEQFF
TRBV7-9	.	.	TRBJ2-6	TGTGCCAGCAGCTTAGAGACGGGGGTCCTGACTTTC	CASSLETGVLTF
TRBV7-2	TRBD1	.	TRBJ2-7	TGTGCCAGCAGCCGGCCCAGGGACAGTTACGAGCAGTACTTC	CASSRPRDSYEQYF
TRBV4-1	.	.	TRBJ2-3	TGCGCCAGCAGCCAACCCTACTCTGCCTGGACAGCCTACGGCACAGATACGCAGTATTTT	CASSQPYSAWTAYGTDTQYF
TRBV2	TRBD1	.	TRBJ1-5	TGTGCCAGCACCTATGGACAGGGGGGTAATCAGCCCCAGCATTTT	CASTYGQGGNQPQHF
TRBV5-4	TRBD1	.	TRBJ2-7	TGTGCCAGCAGCCGGGACAGGGCTAGGAGAGCCTACGAGCAGTACTTC	CASSRDRARRAYEQYF
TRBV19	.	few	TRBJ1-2	TGTGCCAGTACAAATCCGGGGAATTCGGACTCCAACTATGGCTACACCTTC	CASTNPGNSDSNYGYTF
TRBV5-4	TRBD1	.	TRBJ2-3	TGTGCCAGCAGCCAAACAGGGGTCAGCACAGATACGCAGTATTTT	CASSQTGVSTDTQYF
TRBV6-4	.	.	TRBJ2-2	TGTGCCAGCAGTGTGGGCCAATCAGGGGCCGGGGAGCTGTTTTTT	CASSVGQSGAGELFF
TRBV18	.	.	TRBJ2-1	TGTGCCAGCTCACCACCGGTCAGGTTTGCCTACAATGAGCAGTTCTTC	CASSPPVRFAYNEQFF
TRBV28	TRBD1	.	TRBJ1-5	TGTGCCAGCGGTACTGCCTGGGACAGTAATAGCAATCAGCCCCAGCATTTT	CASGTAWDSNSNQPQHF
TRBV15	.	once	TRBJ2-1	TGTGCCACCAGCCGGGGGGCCAATACCTACAATGAGCAGTTCTTC	CATSRGANTYNEQFF
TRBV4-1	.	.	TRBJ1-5	TGCGCCAGCAGCCAAGAGCGGCACATTAGCAATCAGCCCCAGCATTTT	CASSQERHISNQPQHF
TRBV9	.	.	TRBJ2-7	TGTGCCAGCAGTGGGGGGTCCCAGAGGGAGCAGTACTTC	CASSGGSQREQYF
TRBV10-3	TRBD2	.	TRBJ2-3	TGTGCCATCAGCCCGGGAGGGAGGGGCACTAGCACAGATACGCAGTATTTT	CAISPGGRGTSTDTQYF